The 9 T cell receptor beta chains in this list originate from one sample, sequenced in a study of T-cell reconstitution after alpha-beta-depleted transplantation in children. Unique molecular identifiers were used to barcode this TCRbeta library. TCRdb reprocessed the PCR reads via MiXCR and lists one record per CDR3 protein. The sample consists of about 610,000 distinct CDR3 sequences, roughly a tenth of them appearing once. The sequencing here drew on PBMCs from the stem cell graft donor, taken from the stem cell graft. These receptors originate from a human donor who donated a stem cell graft to a child with acute myeloid leukemia.

This clonotype was seen a handful of times. The rearrangement links TRBV5-1 to TRBJ2-7; 10 nucleotides agree with TRBD2. The CDR3 contains 16 residues. V lost 4 bases, J lost 2 bases, and 9 bases stayed unmatched. Germline loops: CDR1 SGHRS, CDR2 YFSETQ. CDR3 residues: CASSANEAGGPYEQYF. In DNA form, the CDR3 reads TGCGCCAGCAGCGCGAACGAAGCGGGAGGGCCCTACGAGCAGTACTTC.

At least ten counts were recorded for this clonotype. The chain carries TRBV20-1 and TRBJ2-1, with 14 nucleotides matching TRBD2. This CDR3 spans 15 amino acids. V gave up 0 bases and J gave up 9 bases; unmatched junction bases: 4. CDR1 DFQATT and CDR2 SNEGSKA come from the germline V gene (reference sequence). The DNA for the CDR3 is TGCAGTGCTAGAGATCTGACTAGCGGGAGGGCTGAGCAGTTCTTC. Translation gives CSARDLTSGRAEQFF.

This clonotype was detected many times. V and J are TRBV3-1 and TRBJ1-2, with TRBD1 matching over 7 bases. Unmatched junction bases numbered 0, after V lost 1 base and J lost 4 bases. Germline CDR1 is LGHDT and CDR2 is YNNKEL (reference sequence). The CDR3 is made up of 13 amino acids. The CDR3 sequence is CASSQGQGYGYTF. Written as DNA, the CDR3 is TGTGCCAGCAGCCAAGGACAGGGCTATGGCTACACCTTC. The full variable domain, rest sourced from reference TRBV3-1 and TRBJ1-2, is DTAVSQTPKYLVTQMGNDKSIKCEQNLGHDTMYWYKQDSKKFLKIMFSYNNKELIINETVPNRFSPKSPDKAHLNLHINSLELGDSAVYFCASSQGQGYGYTFGSGTRLTVV.

This chain joins TRBV4-2 and TRBJ1-5, with D perhaps matching TRBD1 (5 bases). The CDR3 runs to 16 residues. Germline values: CDR1 LGHNA, CDR2 YNFKEQ. Between the trimmed V and J ends, which lost 4 bases and 5 bases, there was a span of 18 bases. The CDR3 sequence is CASSRSGREKDQPQHF. Here the CDR3 DNA reads TGTGCCAGCAGCCGCTCGGGACGGGAAAAGGATCAGCCCCAGCATTTT.

This clonotype was counted between two and nine times. This chain joins TRBV11-3 and TRBJ2-3, with D unresolved. V lost 3 bases, J lost 5 bases, and 9 bases lay in between. CDR3 length: 13 amino acids. The germline V gene has CDR1 SGHNT and CDR2 YENEEA. The CDR3 is CASSFSTGDTQYF. Written as DNA, the CDR3 is TGTGCCAGCAGCTTCTCGACTGGAGATACGCAGTATTTT. Using reference TRBV11-3 and TRBJ2-3 for the parts outside the CDR3, the full variable domain is EAGVVQSPRYKIIEKKQPVAFWCNPISGHNTLYWYLQNLGQGPELLIRYENEEAVDDSQLPKDRFSAERLKGVDSTLKIQPAELGDSAVYLCASSFSTGDTQYFGPGTRLTVL.

This clonotype was found many times. The chain combines TRBV15 with TRBJ2-3, with 9 bases identical to TRBD2. Germline CDR1 LNHNV, CDR2 YYDKDF (reference sequence). J lost 0 bases, V lost 0 bases, and 1 base had no gene match. This CDR3 spans 16 amino acids. The CDR3 bases are TGTGCCACCAGCAGAGATACTAGCGGGAGCACAGATACGCAGTATTTT. Amino acid sequence: CATSRDTSGSTDTQYF.

This clonotype has ten or more counts. The V call is TRBV29-1, the J call TRBJ2-7, with D perhaps matching TRBD1 (6 bases). CDR1 SQVTM and CDR2 ANQGSEA come from the germline V gene. The V gene lost 6 bases and the J gene lost 0 bases, with 12 bases spanning the gap. The CDR3 loop spans 13 amino acids. CDR3 sequence (DNA): TGCAGCGTCCTCAACAGGGACTCCTACGAGCAGTACTTC. Its protein is CSVLNRDSYEQYF.

The table lists this clonotype with many counts. This chain uses TRBV24-1 with TRBJ2-1; 10 bases are shared with TRBD2. The V gene's germline CDR1 is KGHDR and CDR2 SFDVKD. CDR3 length equals 14 residues. The ends lost 10 bases at V and 5 bases at J; junction bases unmatched: 7. The CDR3 region has the DNA TGTGCCACTACGAGAGCGGGAGGGAACAATGAGCAGTTCTTC. Its translation: CATTRAGGNNEQFF.

This clonotype has a handful of counts. The rearrangement links TRBV20-1 to TRBJ2-7; TRBD2 might be the D (6 bases). The CDR3 sequence is 13 residues long. V was cut by 5 bases and J by 2 bases, with 13 bases left in between. The V gene's germline CDR1 is DFQATT and CDR2 SNEGSKA (reference sequence). CDR3 DNA sequence: TGCAGTGCTCACTCCGGGGGTACCTACGAGCAGTACTTC. It encodes CSAHSGGTYEQYF.